This T cell receptor (beta chain) derives from a study of T-cell reconstitution after alpha-beta-depleted transplantation in children. Study conclusions and caveats: Hyperexpanded clones declined; after one year, newly produced T cells mostly supplied diversity. Some patients' high day-60 TCRbeta diversity was traced to surviving recipient T cells and thymic progenitors. Alpha-beta T cells present about two months after transplant were reported to originate from several hundred expanded graft clones.

In this sample, this clonotype turned up many times. Its cognate antigen is unknown. TCRbeta library construction was performed incorporating unique molecular identifiers. TCRdb ran MiXCR on the PCR reads and lists one entry per CDR3 protein. The sample lists 100,000 or so distinct CDR3 sequences, less than 6% occurring once. Here the sequenced sample was PBMCs, mostly from graft donor cells, taken 60 days after TCRalphabeta/CD19-depleted stem cell transplant. This TCR was sampled from a female patient between 2 and 10 years old who had a stem cell transplant for Fanconi anemia, so the T cells may come from the graft donor.

CDR3 residues: CASSSGLAGVNEQFF. The DNA for the CDR3 is TGTGCCAGCAGCTCGGGACTAGCGGGCGTAAATGAGCAGTTCTTC. The genes are TRBV7-3 and TRBJ2-1, with 12 positions matching TRBD2. The CDR3 has 15 residues. Unmatched junction bases numbered 5, after V lost 4 bases and J lost 7 bases. Germline CDR1 reads SGHTA; CDR2 reads FQGTGA.